The present T cell receptor (beta chain) was sequenced within a study of blood T cells in healthy people across ages. Germline CDR1 and CDR2: MDHEN and SYDVKM. This CDR3 spans 14 amino acids. V was cut by 6 bases and J by 7 bases, with 13 bases left in between. Sample-barcoded 5' priming and a J-beta primer mix drove a second PCR of roughly 6 to 12 cycles. TCRdb re-called the 5' RACE reads through MiXCR, storing one row per CDR3 protein. The data hold about 1,500,000 distinct CDR3 sequences, with around 42% observed a single time. This clonotype originated in a woman under 30 in good health. The sequenced material came from blood. The genes are TRBV28 and TRBJ1-6; D is undetermined. In nucleotides, the CDR3 is TGTGCCAGCAGACCCGGTGGAGGAAATTCACCCCTCCACTTT. As protein: CASRPGGGNSPLHF.